The table lists the clone carrying this T cell receptor beta chain with a count of one. The data stem from a study of OX40 agonist ivuxolimab in advanced cancers. The germline CDR1 and CDR2 sequences are KGHSY and FQNENV. V was pared by 0 bases and J by 2 bases, with 14 bases of the junction left unmatched. The CDR3 is 19 amino acids. Profiled with immunoSEQ multiplex PCR; TCRdb holds only in-frame clones, not every one. The sample has tens of thousands of clones, about 88% seen once; the top ten hold more than 8.5%. The sequence was obtained from an adult with an advanced solid tumor such as melanoma, head and neck, liver or kidney cancer. The sequencing used CD4+ or CD8+ T cells sorted from blood, collected in a trial of the OX40 agonist ivuxolimab. The V gene is TRBV16, the J gene TRBJ2-3, with 7 bases lining up with TRBD1. CDR3 nucleotide sequence: TGTGCCAGCAGCCAATCAGGATGGGCCAGGGGACAGCCCACAGATACGCAGTATTTT. It yields the protein CASSQSGWARGQPTDTQYF.